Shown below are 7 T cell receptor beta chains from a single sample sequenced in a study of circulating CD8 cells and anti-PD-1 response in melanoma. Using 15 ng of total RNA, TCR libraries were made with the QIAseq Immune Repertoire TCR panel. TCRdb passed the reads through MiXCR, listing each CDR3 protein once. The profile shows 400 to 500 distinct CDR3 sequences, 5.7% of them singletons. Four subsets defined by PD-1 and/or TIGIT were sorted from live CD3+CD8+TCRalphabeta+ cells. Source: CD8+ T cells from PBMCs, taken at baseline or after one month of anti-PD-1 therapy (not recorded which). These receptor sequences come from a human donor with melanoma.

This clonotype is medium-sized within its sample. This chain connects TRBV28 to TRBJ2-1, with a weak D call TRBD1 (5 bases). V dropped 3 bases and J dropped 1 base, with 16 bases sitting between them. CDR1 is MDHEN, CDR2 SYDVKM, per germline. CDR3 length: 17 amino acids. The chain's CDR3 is CASSFSGQGYSYNEQFF. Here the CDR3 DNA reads TGTGCCAGCAGTTTTTCTGGTCAGGGTTATTCCTACAATGAGCAGTTCTTC.

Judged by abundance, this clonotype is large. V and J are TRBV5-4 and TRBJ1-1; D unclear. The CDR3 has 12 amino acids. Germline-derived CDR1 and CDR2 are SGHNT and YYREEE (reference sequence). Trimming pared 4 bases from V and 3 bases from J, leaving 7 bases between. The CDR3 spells CASSAGYTEAFF. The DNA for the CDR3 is TGTGCCAGCAGCGCGGGTTACACTGAAGCTTTCTTT.

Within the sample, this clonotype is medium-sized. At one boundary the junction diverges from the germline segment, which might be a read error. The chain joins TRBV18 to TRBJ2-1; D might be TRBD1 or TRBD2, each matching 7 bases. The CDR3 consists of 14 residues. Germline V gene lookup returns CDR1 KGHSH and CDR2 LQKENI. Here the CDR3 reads CASSPTGDYIEQFF. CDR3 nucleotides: TGTGCCAGCTCACCAACAGGGGACTACATTGAGCAGTTCTTC.

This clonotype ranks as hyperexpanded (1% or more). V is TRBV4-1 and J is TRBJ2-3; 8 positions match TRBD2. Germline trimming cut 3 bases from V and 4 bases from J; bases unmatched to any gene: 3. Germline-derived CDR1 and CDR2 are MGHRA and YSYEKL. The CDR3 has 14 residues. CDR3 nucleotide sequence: TGCGCCAGCAGCCACCGAGCGGGGGCAGATACGCAGTATTTT. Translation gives CASSHRAGADTQYF.

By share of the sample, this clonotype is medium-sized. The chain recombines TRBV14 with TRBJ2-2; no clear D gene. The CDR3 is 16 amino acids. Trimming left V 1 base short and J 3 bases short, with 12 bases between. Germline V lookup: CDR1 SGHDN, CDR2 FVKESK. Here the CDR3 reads CASSQVTGIDTGELFF. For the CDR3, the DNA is TGTGCCAGCAGCCAAGTAACGGGTATCGACACCGGGGAGCTGTTTTTT.

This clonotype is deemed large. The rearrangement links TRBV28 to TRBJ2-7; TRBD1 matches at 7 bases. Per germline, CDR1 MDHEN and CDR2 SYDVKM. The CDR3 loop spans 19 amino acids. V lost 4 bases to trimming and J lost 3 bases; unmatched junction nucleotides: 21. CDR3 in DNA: TGTGCCAGCAGTTCCCGAACAGGGGATAGAGGCCAGGATGTCTACGAGCAGTACTTC. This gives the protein CASSSRTGDRGQDVYEQYF.

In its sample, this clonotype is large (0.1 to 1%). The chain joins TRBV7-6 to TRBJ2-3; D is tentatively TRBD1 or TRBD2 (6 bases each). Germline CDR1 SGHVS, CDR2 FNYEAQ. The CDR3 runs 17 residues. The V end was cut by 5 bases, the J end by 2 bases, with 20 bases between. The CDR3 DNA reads TGTGCCAGCAGCCCCTTCCTCGGGGGCATACTCACAGATACGCAGTATTTT. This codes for CASSPFLGGILTDTQYF.